This T cell receptor (beta chain) derives from a study of beta chain features in type 1 diabetes. Study at large: Sorted cells numbering some 110 million were examined across all samples.

Study-wide results and limits: The study found moderately but significantly shorter TCRB CDR3s in all four CD4+ subsets of Type 1 diabetes patients.

As every portion of the isolated RNA was reverse transcribed, the sequencing read expressed TCRB transcripts. The table came from immunoSEQ multiplex PCR; TCRdb's copy has only in-frame clones and leaves some out. The data show 310,000 or so clones, roughly 15% seen once. Turning to this clone: Antigen: not known.

Every participating donor gave one draw, a heparinised blood sample averaging roughly 100 mL. Sorted populations were all over 95% pure. V trimming: 0 bases; J trimming: 0 bases; junction bases outside the gene matches: 8. The CDR3 is 18 amino acids. Per germline, CDR1 MNHEY and CDR2 SMNVEV (reference sequence). This sequence was found in a man between 18 and 35 years old with type 1 diabetes. The chain has TRBV27 and TRBJ1-1, with 9 bases fitting TRBD1. The sample comprised naive CD4+ T cells from blood. CDR3 protein: CASSLSGTGWGMNTEAFF. Here the CDR3 DNA reads TGTGCCAGCAGTTTATCCGGGACAGGGTGGGGCATGAACACTGAAGCTTTCTTT.